Below, 16 T cell receptor beta chains from the same sample are listed, as sequenced in a study of PD-1 blockade in mismatch repair-deficient tumors. The assay was immunoSEQ multiplex PCR, and TCRdb's table has in-frame clones only and misses some. The data show approximately 10,000 clones, with more than 75% seen just once and over 12% held by the top ten. As for time point: approximately nine-day in vitro stimulation with candidate mutation-associated neoantigen peptide 1. The antigens for these receptors are not known. Source: cells cultured in vitro, taken from a patient treated with pembrolizumab. These receptor sequences come from an adult with mismatch repair-deficient cancer.

This clone was seen just once. This chain connects TRBV9 to TRBJ2-3, with D perhaps matching TRBD2 (5 bases). Germline V CDR1 and CDR2: SGDLS, YYNGEE. The CDR3 length is 14 residues. Trimming stripped 3 bases from V and 1 base from J, with 9 bases between. The CDR3 sequence is CASSGPGGTDTQYF. Here the CDR3 DNA reads TGTGCCAGCAGCGGGCCCGGGGGCACAGATACGCAGTATTTT.

The chain joins TRBV5-1 to TRBJ2-5; D is ambiguous. The CDR3 is 11 amino acids. V dropped 0 bases and J dropped 4 bases, with 1 base sitting between them. Germline V lookup: CDR1 SGHRS, CDR2 YFSETQ. CDR3 nucleotides: TGCGCCAGCAGCTTGGTAGAGACCCAGTACTTC. It codes for CASSLVETQYF.

This rearrangement joins TRBV6-1 to TRBJ1-5; 8 positions agree with TRBD1. The J segment lost 5 bases and the V segment lost 3 bases, leaving 6 bases of the junction unmatched. Germline CDR1 MNHNS, CDR2 SASEGT. The CDR3 sequence is 15 residues long. The CDR3 coding sequence is TGTGCCAGCAGTGACCAAGACAGGGGCGATCAGCCCCAGCATTTT. Protein product: CASSDQDRGDQPQHF.

The chain combines TRBV5-1 with TRBJ1-4; 10 bases match TRBD1. CDR1 is SGHRS, CDR2 YFSETQ, per germline. Trimming cost V 1 base and J 5 bases; bases outside gene matches: 5. The CDR3 length is 16 residues. CDR3 protein: CASSLLGTGENEKLFF. CDR3 nucleotides: TGCGCCAGCAGCTTGCTGGGGACAGGGGAGAATGAAAAACTGTTTTTT.

The V call is TRBV7-2, the J call TRBJ1-1; 7 bases are shared with TRBD1. The ends lost 5 bases at V and 0 bases at J; junction bases unmatched: 6. The CDR3 is 15 amino acids. The germline V gene has CDR1 SGHTA and CDR2 FQGNSA. DNA for the CDR3: TGTGCCAGCAGCCCAAGGACAGGAGTGAACACTGAAGCTTTCTTT. Translated: CASSPRTGVNTEAFF.

V usage is TRBV5-4 and J usage is TRBJ2-3; TRBD1 matches at 7 bases. V gave up 3 bases and J gave up 4 bases; unmatched junction bases: 5. There are 14 residues in the CDR3. Germline CDR1 and CDR2: SGHNT and YYREEE (reference sequence). CDR3 in DNA: TGTGCCAGCAGCTCTAGGGGGCGGGCAGATACGCAGTATTTT. Protein product: CASSSRGRADTQYF. Variable domain in full (rest from reference TRBV5-4 and TRBJ2-3): ETGVTQSPTHLIKTRGQQVTLRCSSQSGHNTVSWYQQALGQGPQFIFQYYREEENGRGNFPPRFSGLQFPNYSSELNVNALELDDSALYLCASSSRGRADTQYFGPGTRLTVL.

J is TRBJ1-1 and V is TRBV18; D gene unclear. The CDR3 totals 13 residues. V lost 2 bases and J lost 5, with 9 bases in between. Germline CDR1 KGHSH, CDR2 LQKENI. In nucleotides, the CDR3 is TGTGCCAGCTCACCAACGGCGGGGACTGAAGCTTTCTTT. Translating gives CASSPTAGTEAFF. Full variable domain (missing parts from reference TRBV18 and TRBJ1-1): NAGVMQNPRHLVRRRGQEARLRCSPMKGHSHVYWYRQLPEEGLKFMVYLQKENIIDESGMPKERFSAEFPKEGPSILRIQQVVRGDSAAYFCASSPTAGTEAFFGQGTRLTVV.

The chain links TRBV6-1 to TRBJ1-1; D might be TRBD1 (6 bases). CDR3 size: 13 residues. Germline V gives CDR1 MNHNS, CDR2 SASEGT. The V end lost 8 bases, the J end lost 1 base, and 11 bases lay between the germline ends. In DNA, the CDR3 is TGTGCCAGCCCGGGACAACAGAACACTGAAGCTTTCTTT. Translated: CASPGQQNTEAFF.

V and J are TRBV6-1 and TRBJ1-5; TRBD1 might be the D (5 bases). CDR3 length equals 15 residues. Trimming took 7 bases from V and 2 from J, leaving 15 bases between them. Germline CDR1 and CDR2: MNHNS and SASEGT. The CDR3 is CASTTGHLGNQPQHF. CDR3 nucleotides: TGTGCCAGCACGACCGGACACCTTGGCAATCAGCCCCAGCATTTT.

CDR3 nucleotides: TGTGCCAGCAGTGACTCTCAAGAGACCCAGTACTTC. Translation gives CASSDSQETQYF. The V call is TRBV25-1, the J call TRBJ2-5, with unresolved D. The CDR3 sequence is 12 residues long. Deletions cut 3 bases from V and 2 bases from J, with 4 bases between. Germline-derived CDR1 and CDR2 are MGHDK and SYGVNS.

The V call is TRBV4-1, the J call TRBJ1-5, with 7 bases that match TRBD1. Looked up from germline, CDR1 is MGHRA and CDR2 is YSYEKL. CDR3 length: 16 residues. V gave up 4 bases and J gave up 0 bases; unmatched junction bases: 6. CDR3 amino acids: CASSPDRSYSNQPQHF. The CDR3 nucleotides are TGCGCCAGCAGCCCGGACAGGTCCTATAGCAATCAGCCCCAGCATTTT.

J is TRBJ1-5 and V is TRBV9; tentative D call: TRBD1 (5 bases). The CDR3 sequence is 14 residues long. Germline V CDR1 and CDR2: SGDLS, YYNGEE. V was pared by 0 bases and J by 4 bases, with 8 bases between. CDR3: CASSVGGGNQPQHF. The DNA of the CDR3 is TGTGCCAGCAGCGTAGGGGGGGGTAATCAGCCCCAGCATTTT.

This chain uses TRBV27 with TRBJ2-3; a possible D gene is TRBD2 (5 bases). The CDR3 covers 16 residues. Germline lookup yields CDR1 MNHEY and CDR2 SMNVEV (reference sequence). V gave up 6 bases and J gave up 4 bases, with 20 bases separating them. DNA for the CDR3: TGTGCCAGCAGGCCCTTTGTCGGGATGCATGCAGATACGCAGTATTTT. It specifies CASRPFVGMHADTQYF.

The chain carries TRBV19 and TRBJ1-2, with D tentatively TRBD1 (5 bases). CDR3 length equals 13 residues. Per germline, CDR1 LNHDA and CDR2 SQIVND (reference sequence). V gave up 7 bases and J gave up 5 bases, with 14 bases separating them. The chain's CDR3 is CASNHGTAYGYTF. The CDR3 DNA reads as TGTGCCAGTAATCACGGGACGGCATATGGCTACACCTTC. Using reference TRBV19 and TRBJ1-2 for the parts outside the CDR3, the full variable domain is DGGITQSPKYLFRKEGQNVTLSCEQNLNHDAMYWYRQDPGQGLRLIYYSQIVNDFQKGDIAEGYSVSREKKESFPLTVTSAQKNPTAFYLCASNHGTAYGYTFGSGTRLTVV.

The table lists this clone with a few counts. CDR3 sequence reads: CASSDLDSSYGYTF. The CDR3 DNA follows: TGTGCCAGCAGTGACCTTGACAGCAGCTATGGCTACACCTTC. V gene TRBV6-1 combines with J gene TRBJ1-2; D possibly corresponds to TRBD1 (5 bases). The CDR3 totals 14 residues. V was pared by 3 bases and J by 4 bases, with 12 bases between. Germline CDR1 MNHNS, CDR2 SASEGT.

CDR3 bases: TGTGCCAGCAGGTTAGAGGGGGCCAACGGGGAGCTGTTTTTT. Translated: CASRLEGANGELFF. The chain employs TRBV6-4 and TRBJ2-2, with 7 bases lining up with TRBD1. Germline CDR1 reads MRHNA; CDR2 reads SNTAGT. The V and J ends lost 6 bases and 7 bases, in that order; junction bases with no gene match: 8. CDR3 size: 14 residues.